Listed below are T cell receptor beta chains from one sample, sequenced in a study of human T cells and chemical hapten exposure. Each CDR3 protein is one row after TCRdb ran MiXCR on the RACE reads. The data show about 82,000 distinct CDR3 sequences, around 6.7% seen once. The sequences come from whole blood, collected in connection with sensitization to the hapten diphenylcyclopropenone (DPC). These receptors originate from a woman aged 25 to 39 with alopecia areata. Some clones in this sample may be carry-over from other donors' samples. CDR3s leave out the opening cysteine and the closing phenylalanine or tryptophan. Fields, in order: V gene, D gene, J gene, CDR3 protein. A D gene is named only where the DNA matches it firmly.

TRBV6-6	.	TRBJ2-5	ASKRSSDARRETQY
TRBV6-1	TRBD2	TRBJ2-5	ASRITSGGAVRETQY
TRBV3-1	.	TRBJ1-2	ASSRGEVNYGYT
TRBV20-1	.	TRBJ2-7	SARALGRGLYEQY
TRBV12-3/TRBV12-4	.	TRBJ2-3	ASSLGARTDTQY
TRBV12-3/TRBV12-4	.	TRBJ2-7	ASSFRSSYEQY
TRBV7-6	.	TRBJ2-7	ASSLARPQDEQY
TRBV7-2	.	TRBJ1-2	ASSLPFEGYT
TRBV20-1	.	TRBJ1-6	SAKFTGTNSPLH
TRBV27	TRBD1	TRBJ1-2	ASSSRPGQGRIANYGYT
TRBV29-1	TRBD2	TRBJ2-1	SVERPGAGNSYNEQF
TRBV9	.	TRBJ1-1	ASSAQTKNTEAF
TRBV7-9	TRBD2	TRBJ2-1	ASSLNLAGGYNEQF
TRBV29-1	.	TRBJ1-1	SFQPQGLEAF